The 8 T cell receptor beta chains in this list originate from one sample, sequenced in a study of technical replicates of blood from several donors. Sequencing was performed with immunoSEQ multiplex PCR; in TCRdb, only in-frame clones are kept and a portion is missing. The data contain around 61,000 clones, more than 95% of them singletons. Input material: T cells isolated from PBMCs. All receptors come from a human donor in good health.

The rearrangement links TRBV6-5 to TRBJ1-2, with D tentatively TRBD1 (5 bases). V was trimmed by 0 bases and J by 4 bases, leaving 12 bases between them. The CDR3 totals 15 residues. CDR1 and CDR2 from the germline V gene are MNHEY and SVGAGI. DNA of the CDR3: TGTGCCAGCAGTTACTCTTCGGGGGAGGCCTATGGCTACACCTTC. The encoded protein is CASSYSSGEAYGYTF.

The CDR3: CASSLGATETYEQYF. The DNA of the CDR3 is TGTGCCAGCAGTTTAGGGGCCACCGAAACCTACGAGCAGTACTTC. The chain carries TRBV27 and TRBJ2-7; maybe TRBD1 (5 bases). Looked up from germline, CDR1 is MNHEY and CDR2 is SMNVEV (reference sequence). This CDR3 has 15 residues. Trimming stripped 2 bases from V and 2 bases from J, with 13 bases between.

CDR3 protein: CASSPQLAHYEQYF. The DNA for the CDR3 is TGTGCCAGCAGCCCCCAACTAGCCCACTACGAGCAGTACTTC. This chain joins TRBV5-6 and TRBJ2-7, with D perhaps matching TRBD2 (6 bases). The CDR3 extends over 14 amino acids. Germline CDR1 reads SGHDT; CDR2 reads YYEEEE. V was trimmed by 4 bases and J by 3 bases, leaving 14 bases between them.

The chain links TRBV6-5 to TRBJ1-4, with 8 bases matching TRBD1. Trimming cost V 2 bases and J 8 bases; bases outside gene matches: 7. CDR3 length equals 15 residues. Germline assignment: CDR1 MNHEY and CDR2 SVGAGI. The CDR3 here is CASSYRAGGREKLFF. CDR3 bases: TGTGCCAGCAGTTACCGGGCAGGGGGCAGAGAAAAACTGTTTTTT.

This sequence joins TRBV19 and TRBJ1-6, with TRBD1 matching over 8 bases. This CDR3 is built from 17 residues. Trimming took 6 bases from V and 0 from J; bases not matched to a gene: 7. Looked up from germline, CDR1 is LNHDA and CDR2 is SQIVND (reference sequence). CDR3 nucleotides: TGTGCCAGTAGGATGGGACAGGCCCGCTCCTATAATTCACCCCTCCACTTT. Translating gives CASRMGQARSYNSPLHF.

The J gene is TRBJ2-3, the V gene TRBV10-1; 9 bases are a match to TRBD2. V shed 4 bases, J shed 0 bases, and the junction held 2 bases outside the gene matches. Germline V lookup: CDR1 WNHNN, CDR2 SYGVQD (reference sequence). The CDR3 contains 15 residues. CDR3 coding DNA: TGCGCCAGCAGTGGGCTAGCGGGAAGCACAGATACGCAGTATTTT. Translated: CASSGLAGSTDTQYF.

This chain uses TRBV23-1 with TRBJ1-5; D perhaps matches TRBD1 (5 bases). Being an ORF, TRBV23-1 has a function that is uncertain. V was cut by 0 bases and J by 0 bases, with 9 bases left in between. The CDR3 consists of 16 residues. The CDR3 loop is CASSQSGGYSNQPQHF. CDR3 sequence (DNA): TGCGCCAGCAGTCAATCGGGGGGTTATAGCAATCAGCCCCAGCATTTT.

The chain is built from TRBV5-1 and TRBJ2-1, with TRBD1 matching 9 bases. CDR1 is SGHRS and CDR2 is YFSETQ in the germline V gene. CDR3 length: 16 residues. With V trimmed by 0 bases and J by 1 base, 2 bases remained unmatched. The CDR3 DNA sequence: TGCGCCAGCAGCTTGGCACAGGGGGCGTCCTACAATGAGCAGTTCTTC. Its translation: CASSLAQGASYNEQFF.